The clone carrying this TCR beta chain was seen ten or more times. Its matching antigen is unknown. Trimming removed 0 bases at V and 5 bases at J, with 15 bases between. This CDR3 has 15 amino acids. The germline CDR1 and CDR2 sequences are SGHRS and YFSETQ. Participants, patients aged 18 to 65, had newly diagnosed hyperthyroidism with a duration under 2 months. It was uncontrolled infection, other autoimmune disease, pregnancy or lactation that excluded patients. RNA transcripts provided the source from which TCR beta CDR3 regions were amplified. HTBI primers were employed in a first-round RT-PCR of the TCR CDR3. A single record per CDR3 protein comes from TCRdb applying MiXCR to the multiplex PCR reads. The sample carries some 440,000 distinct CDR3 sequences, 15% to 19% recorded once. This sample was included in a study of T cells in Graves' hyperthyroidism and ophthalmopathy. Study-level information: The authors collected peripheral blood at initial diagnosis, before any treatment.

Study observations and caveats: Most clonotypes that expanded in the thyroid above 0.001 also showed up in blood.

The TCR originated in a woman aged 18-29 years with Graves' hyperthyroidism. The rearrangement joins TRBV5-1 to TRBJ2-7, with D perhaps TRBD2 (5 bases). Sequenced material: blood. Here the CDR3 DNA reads TGCGCCAGCAGCTTGGTAGGCGGGCGAATGGACGAGCAGTACTTC. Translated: CASSLVGGRMDEQYF. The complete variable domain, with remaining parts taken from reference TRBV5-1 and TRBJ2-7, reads KAGVTQTPRYLIKTRGQQVTLSCSPISGHRSVSWYQQTPGQGLQFLFEYFSETQRNKGNFPGRFSGRQFSNSRSEMNVSTLELGDSALYLCASSLVGGRMDEQYFGPGTRLTVT.